A selection of T cell receptor beta chains follows, all from one sample in a study of CD8 T cells in Susac syndrome. TCRdb re-derived calls from the immunoSEQ multiplex PCR reads in MiXCR, one entry per CDR3 protein. The sample contains 150,000 to 200,000 distinct CDR3 sequences, around 94% of which appear only once. Sequenced material: CD4+ T cells from PBMCs. The receptors here all came from a human donor with Susac syndrome. Each CDR3 is given with its conserved first and last residue.

cdr3_aa: CASSPNGGQGYGYTF
j_call: TRBJ1-2
cdr3_length: 15
v_call: TRBV7-9

cdr3_aa: CASSYSPLGQRTEAFF
j_call: TRBJ1-1
cdr3_length: 16
v_call: TRBV6-5

cdr3_aa: CATSRDDANEQFF
j_call: TRBJ2-1
cdr3_length: 13
v_call: TRBV15

cdr3_aa: CAWSDNRDTEAFF
j_call: TRBJ1-1
cdr3_length: 13
v_call: TRBV30

cdr3_aa: CASSLVGTIRGSPLHF
j_call: TRBJ1-6
cdr3_length: 16
v_call: TRBV5-8

cdr3_aa: CAWSVRGHTEAFF
j_call: TRBJ1-1
cdr3_length: 13
v_call: TRBV30

cdr3_aa: CSAGLAGSYEQYF
j_call: TRBJ2-7
cdr3_length: 13
v_call: TRBV29-1

cdr3_aa: CASGLSQGNEQFF
j_call: TRBJ2-1
cdr3_length: 13
v_call: TRBV12-5

cdr3_aa: CASSIQHNTEAFF
j_call: TRBJ1-1
cdr3_length: 13
v_call: TRBV19

cdr3_aa: CASSEEAVRQYF
j_call: TRBJ2-3
cdr3_length: 12
v_call: TRBV2

cdr3_aa: CASSRPTSGGHEQYF
j_call: TRBJ2-7
cdr3_length: 15
v_call: TRBV6-5

cdr3_aa: CATPGTGNSNQPQHF
j_call: TRBJ1-5
cdr3_length: 15
v_call: TRBV2

cdr3_aa: CSAPGQGEEQYF
j_call: TRBJ2-7
cdr3_length: 12
v_call: TRBV20-1

cdr3_aa: CASSNDRGNYGYTF
j_call: TRBJ1-2
cdr3_length: 14
v_call: TRBV4-2

cdr3_aa: CAWSGAGALNQPQHF
j_call: TRBJ1-5
cdr3_length: 15
v_call: TRBV30

cdr3_aa: CASSFGGNQPQHF
j_call: TRBJ1-5
cdr3_length: 13
v_call: TRBV7-2

cdr3_aa: CASTEGAGSNQPQHF
j_call: TRBJ1-5
cdr3_length: 15
v_call: TRBV2

cdr3_aa: CATSDPGGGADTQYF
j_call: TRBJ2-3
cdr3_length: 15
v_call: TRBV24-1

cdr3_aa: CASSQDRGLAGNEQFF
j_call: TRBJ2-1
cdr3_length: 16
v_call: TRBV4-2

cdr3_aa: CSVDRTSGGMTDTQYF
j_call: TRBJ2-3
cdr3_length: 16
v_call: TRBV29-1

cdr3_aa: CASSEAGMFRSYNEQFF
j_call: TRBJ2-1
cdr3_length: 17
v_call: TRBV2

cdr3_aa: CAISESGTGLVQYF
j_call: TRBJ2-7
cdr3_length: 14
v_call: TRBV10-3

cdr3_aa: CASSWGGRTGRMNTEAFF
j_call: TRBJ1-1
cdr3_length: 18
v_call: TRBV5-1

cdr3_aa: CATSPPGSYEQYF
j_call: TRBJ2-7
cdr3_length: 13
v_call: TRBV6-6

cdr3_aa: CASSQRPGQANTEAFF
j_call: TRBJ1-1
cdr3_length: 16
v_call: TRBV6-6

cdr3_aa: CAIRGPADPYGYTF
j_call: TRBJ1-2
cdr3_length: 14
v_call: TRBV10-3

cdr3_aa: CASITRTGGNTEAFF
j_call: TRBJ1-1
cdr3_length: 15
v_call: TRBV19

cdr3_aa: CASSPTGANEKLFF
j_call: TRBJ1-4
cdr3_length: 14
v_call: TRBV9

cdr3_aa: CSASPWGRMGETDTQYF
j_call: TRBJ2-3
cdr3_length: 17
v_call: TRBV20-1

cdr3_aa: CASSQTWWEETQYF
j_call: TRBJ2-5
cdr3_length: 14
v_call: TRBV14

cdr3_aa: CASSDRRDLGRNIQYF
j_call: TRBJ2-4
cdr3_length: 16
v_call: TRBV6-1

cdr3_aa: CASSPRFRGIYLVEQFF
j_call: TRBJ2-1
cdr3_length: 17
v_call: TRBV3-1

cdr3_aa: CASSPAGATGTHEQYF
j_call: TRBJ2-7
cdr3_length: 16
v_call: TRBV18

cdr3_aa: CASSAPGSSYNEQFF
j_call: TRBJ2-1
cdr3_length: 15
v_call: TRBV2

cdr3_aa: CSASGRGGLETQYF
j_call: TRBJ2-5
cdr3_length: 14
v_call: TRBV20-1

cdr3_aa: CASSQDYTGELFF
j_call: TRBJ2-2
cdr3_length: 13
v_call: TRBV4-3

cdr3_aa: CAISESGGRSTDTQYF
j_call: TRBJ2-3
cdr3_length: 16
v_call: TRBV10-3

cdr3_aa: CAWTASGRSGNTIYF
j_call: TRBJ1-3
cdr3_length: 15
v_call: TRBV30

cdr3_aa: CASSPRGGSYGYTF
j_call: TRBJ1-2
cdr3_length: 14
v_call: TRBV9

cdr3_aa: CASSVPYRDRGYEQYF
j_call: TRBJ2-7
cdr3_length: 16
v_call: TRBV5-6

cdr3_aa: CASRGGLGNQPQHF
j_call: TRBJ1-5
cdr3_length: 14
v_call: TRBV12-3/TRBV12-4

cdr3_aa: CASSLGQLSGNTIYF
j_call: TRBJ1-3
cdr3_length: 15
v_call: TRBV7-2

cdr3_aa: CASSEVDSRSYNEQFF
j_call: TRBJ2-1
cdr3_length: 16
v_call: TRBV25-1

cdr3_aa: CASSHQYNEQFF
j_call: TRBJ2-1
cdr3_length: 12
v_call: TRBV4-1

cdr3_aa: CSVLQELNTEAFF
j_call: TRBJ1-1
cdr3_length: 13
v_call: TRBV29-1

cdr3_aa: CASSFTAGDTEAFF
j_call: TRBJ1-1
cdr3_length: 14
v_call: TRBV12-3/TRBV12-4

cdr3_aa: CASSQEGGTGGYEQYF
j_call: TRBJ2-7
cdr3_length: 16
v_call: TRBV4-2

cdr3_aa: CASSSGDILTGELFF
j_call: TRBJ2-2
cdr3_length: 15
v_call: TRBV5-1

cdr3_aa: CASSPRQGTDSNQPQHF
j_call: TRBJ1-5
cdr3_length: 17
v_call: TRBV18

cdr3_aa: CASSPPSKRPQETQYF
j_call: TRBJ2-5
cdr3_length: 16
v_call: TRBV18

cdr3_aa: CASKGGTGGLEAFF
j_call: TRBJ1-1
cdr3_length: 14
v_call: TRBV2

cdr3_aa: CRRQVFSGEQFF
j_call: TRBJ2-1
cdr3_length: 12
v_call: TRBV20-1

cdr3_aa: CASSPGLGYGYTF
j_call: TRBJ1-2
cdr3_length: 13
v_call: TRBV12-3/TRBV12-4

cdr3_aa: CASSYDRTNSPLHF
j_call: TRBJ1-6
cdr3_length: 14
v_call: TRBV6-5

cdr3_aa: CASCLIRQGTQYF
j_call: TRBJ2-3
cdr3_length: 13
v_call: TRBV3-1

cdr3_aa: CANRPPGTPTDTQYF
j_call: TRBJ2-3
cdr3_length: 15
v_call: TRBV7-2

cdr3_aa: CAISVQGSRYGYTF
j_call: TRBJ1-2
cdr3_length: 14
v_call: TRBV10-3